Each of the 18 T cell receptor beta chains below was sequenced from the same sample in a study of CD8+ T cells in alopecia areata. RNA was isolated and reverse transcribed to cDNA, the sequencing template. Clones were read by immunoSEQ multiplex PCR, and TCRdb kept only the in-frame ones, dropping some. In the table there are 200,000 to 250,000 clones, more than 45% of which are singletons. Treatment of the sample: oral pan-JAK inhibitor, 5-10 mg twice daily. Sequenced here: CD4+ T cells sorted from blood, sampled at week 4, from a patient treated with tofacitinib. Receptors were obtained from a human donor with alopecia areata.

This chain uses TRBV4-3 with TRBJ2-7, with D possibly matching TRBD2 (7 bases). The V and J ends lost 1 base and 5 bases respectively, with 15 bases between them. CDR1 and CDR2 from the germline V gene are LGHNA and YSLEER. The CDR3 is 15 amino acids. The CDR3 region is CASSQAQGRADEQYF. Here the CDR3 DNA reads TGCGCCAGCAGCCAAGCCCAGGGGAGGGCCGACGAGCAGTACTTC.

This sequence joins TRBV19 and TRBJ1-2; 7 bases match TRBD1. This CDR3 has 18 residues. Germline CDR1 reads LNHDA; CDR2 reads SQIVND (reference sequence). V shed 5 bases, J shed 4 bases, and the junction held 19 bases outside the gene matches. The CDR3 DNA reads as TGTGCCAGTAGTGCCACCGGGACAGTGTCCCCAACTGTCTATGGCTACACCTTC. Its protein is CASSATGTVSPTVYGYTF.

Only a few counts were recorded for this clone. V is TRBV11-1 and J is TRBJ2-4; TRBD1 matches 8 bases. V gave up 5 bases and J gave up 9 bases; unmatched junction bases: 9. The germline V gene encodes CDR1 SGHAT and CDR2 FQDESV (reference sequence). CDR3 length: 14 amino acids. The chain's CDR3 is CASSPGQGKAIQYF. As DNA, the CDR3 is TGTGCCAGCAGCCCAGGACAGGGTAAAGCCATTCAGTACTTC.

The CDR3: CSTRTGPSYGYTF. The DNA of the CDR3 is TGCAGCACTAGGACAGGACCTTCGTATGGCTACACCTTC. The chain is built from TRBV29-1 and TRBJ1-2, with 7 bases lining up with TRBD1. Trimming took 8 bases from V and 5 from J; bases not matched to a gene: 11. From germline, CDR1 is SQVTM and CDR2 ANQGSEA. The CDR3 consists of 13 residues.

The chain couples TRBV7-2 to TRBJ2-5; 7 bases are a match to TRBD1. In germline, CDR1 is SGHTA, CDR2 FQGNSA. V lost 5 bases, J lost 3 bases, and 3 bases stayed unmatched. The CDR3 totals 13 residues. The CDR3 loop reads CASSLGTEETQYF. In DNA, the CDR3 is TGTGCCAGCAGCCTAGGGACAGAAGAGACCCAGTACTTC.

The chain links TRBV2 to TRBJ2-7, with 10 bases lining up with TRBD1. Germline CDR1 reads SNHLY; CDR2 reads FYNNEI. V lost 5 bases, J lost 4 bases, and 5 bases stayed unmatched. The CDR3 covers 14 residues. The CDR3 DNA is TGTGCCAGCAGTTTGGGGACAGGGGCATACGAGCAGTACTTC. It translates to CASSLGTGAYEQYF.

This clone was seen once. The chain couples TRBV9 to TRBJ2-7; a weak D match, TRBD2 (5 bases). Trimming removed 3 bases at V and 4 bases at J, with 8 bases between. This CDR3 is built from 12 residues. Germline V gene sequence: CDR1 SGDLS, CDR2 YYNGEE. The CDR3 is CASSASGYEQYF. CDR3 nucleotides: TGTGCCAGCAGCGCCTCGGGGTACGAGCAGTACTTC.

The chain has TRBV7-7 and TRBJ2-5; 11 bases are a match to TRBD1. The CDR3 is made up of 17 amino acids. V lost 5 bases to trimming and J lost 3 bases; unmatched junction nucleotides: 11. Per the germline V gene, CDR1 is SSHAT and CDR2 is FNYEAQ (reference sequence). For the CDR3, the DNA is TGTGCCAGCAGCACTTTTCCGGGACAGGGGGAAGAAGAGACCCAGTACTTC. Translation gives CASSTFPGQGEEETQYF.

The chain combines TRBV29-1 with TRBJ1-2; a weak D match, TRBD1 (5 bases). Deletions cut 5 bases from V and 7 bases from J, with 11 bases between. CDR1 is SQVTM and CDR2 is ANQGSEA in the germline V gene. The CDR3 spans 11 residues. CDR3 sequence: CSVRDGLGYTF. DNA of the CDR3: TGCAGCGTTAGGGACGGACTTGGCTACACCTTC.

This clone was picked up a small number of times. The CDR3 sequence is CSVPGTGIYEQYF. In DNA, the CDR3 is TGCAGCGTGCCCGGGACAGGGATATACGAGCAGTACTTC. The chain joins TRBV29-1 to TRBJ2-7; TRBD1 agrees at 9 bases. V gave up 6 bases and J gave up 4 bases; unmatched junction bases: 7. CDR3 size: 13 residues. The germline CDR1 and CDR2 sequences are SQVTM and ANQGSEA.

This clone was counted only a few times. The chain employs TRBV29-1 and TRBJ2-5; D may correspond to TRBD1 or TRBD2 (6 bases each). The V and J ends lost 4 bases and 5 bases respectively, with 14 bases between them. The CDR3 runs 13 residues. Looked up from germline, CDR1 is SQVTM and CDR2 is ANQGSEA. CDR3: CSVAPLGGETQYF. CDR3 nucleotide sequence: TGCAGCGTTGCCCCTCTAGGGGGGGAGACCCAGTACTTC. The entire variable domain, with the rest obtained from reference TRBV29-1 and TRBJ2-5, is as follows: SAVISQKPSRDICQRGTSLTIQCQVDSQVTMMFWYRQQPGQSLTLIATANQGSEATYESGFVIDKFPISRPNLTFSTLTVSNMSPEDSSIYLCSVAPLGGETQYFGPGTRLLVL.

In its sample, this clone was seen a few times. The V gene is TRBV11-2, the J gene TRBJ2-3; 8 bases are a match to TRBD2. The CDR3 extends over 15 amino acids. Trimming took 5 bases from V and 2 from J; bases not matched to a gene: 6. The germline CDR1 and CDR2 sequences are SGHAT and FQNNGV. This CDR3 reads CASSPRGGPTDTQYF. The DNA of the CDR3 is TGTGCCAGCAGCCCACGGGGGGGGCCCACAGATACGCAGTATTTT. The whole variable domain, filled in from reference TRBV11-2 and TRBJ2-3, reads EAGVAQSPRYKIIEKRQSVAFWCNPISGHATLYWYQQILGQGPKLLIQFQNNGVVDDSQLPKDRFSAERLKGVDSTLKIQPAKLEDSAVYLCASSPRGGPTDTQYFGPGTRLTVL.

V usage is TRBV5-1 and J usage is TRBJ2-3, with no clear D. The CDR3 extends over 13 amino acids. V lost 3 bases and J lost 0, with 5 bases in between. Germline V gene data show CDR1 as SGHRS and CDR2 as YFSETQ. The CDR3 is CASSSTSTDTQYF. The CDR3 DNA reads TGCGCCAGCAGCTCCACTAGCACAGATACGCAGTATTTT.

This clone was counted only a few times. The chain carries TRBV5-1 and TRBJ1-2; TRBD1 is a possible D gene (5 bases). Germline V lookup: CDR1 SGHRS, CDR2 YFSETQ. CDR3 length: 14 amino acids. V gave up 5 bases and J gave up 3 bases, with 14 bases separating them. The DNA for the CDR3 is TGCGCCAGCAGAATCAGAGGGGCAGACTATGGCTACACCTTC. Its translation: CASRIRGADYGYTF.

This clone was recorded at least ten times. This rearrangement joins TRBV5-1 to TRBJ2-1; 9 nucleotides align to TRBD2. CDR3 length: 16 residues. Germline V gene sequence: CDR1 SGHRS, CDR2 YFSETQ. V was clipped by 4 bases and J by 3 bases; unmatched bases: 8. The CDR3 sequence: CASSGQAGGLYNEQFF. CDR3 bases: TGCGCCAGCAGCGGACAAGCGGGGGGTCTCTACAATGAGCAGTTCTTC.

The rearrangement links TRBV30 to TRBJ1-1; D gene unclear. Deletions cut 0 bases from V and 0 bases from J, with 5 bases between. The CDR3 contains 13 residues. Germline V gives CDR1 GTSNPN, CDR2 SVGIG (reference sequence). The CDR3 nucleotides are TGTGCCTGGAGTGTACCTATGAACACTGAAGCTTTCTTT. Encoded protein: CAWSVPMNTEAFF.

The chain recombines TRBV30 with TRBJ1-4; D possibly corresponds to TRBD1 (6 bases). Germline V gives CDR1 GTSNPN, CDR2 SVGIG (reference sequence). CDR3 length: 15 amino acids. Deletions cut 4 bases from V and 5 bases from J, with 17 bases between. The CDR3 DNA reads TGTGCCTGGAACGTTGGGACACCTGGGAATGAAAAACTGTTTTTT. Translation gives CAWNVGTPGNEKLFF.

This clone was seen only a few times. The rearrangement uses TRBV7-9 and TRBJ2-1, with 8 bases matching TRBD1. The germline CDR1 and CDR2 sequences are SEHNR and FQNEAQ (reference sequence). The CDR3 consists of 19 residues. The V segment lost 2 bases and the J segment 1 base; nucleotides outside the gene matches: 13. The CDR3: CASSLSGTGKERSYNEQFF. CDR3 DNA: TGTGCCAGCAGCTTAAGTGGGACAGGTAAAGAAAGGTCCTACAATGAGCAGTTCTTC.